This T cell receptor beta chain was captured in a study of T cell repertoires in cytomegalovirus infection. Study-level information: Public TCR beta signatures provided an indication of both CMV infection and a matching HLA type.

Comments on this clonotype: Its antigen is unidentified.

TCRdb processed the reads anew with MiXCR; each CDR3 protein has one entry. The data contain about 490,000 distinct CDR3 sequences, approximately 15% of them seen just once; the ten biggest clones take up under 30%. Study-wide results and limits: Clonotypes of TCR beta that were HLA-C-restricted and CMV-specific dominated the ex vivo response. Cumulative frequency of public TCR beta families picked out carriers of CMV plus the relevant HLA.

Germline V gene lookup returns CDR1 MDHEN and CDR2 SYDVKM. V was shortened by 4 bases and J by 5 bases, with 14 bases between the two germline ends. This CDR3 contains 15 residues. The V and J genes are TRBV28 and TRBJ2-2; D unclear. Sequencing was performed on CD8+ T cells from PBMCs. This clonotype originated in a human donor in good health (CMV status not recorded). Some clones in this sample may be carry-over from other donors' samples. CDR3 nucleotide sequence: TGTGCCAGCAGTTCAGACCGCGACGGAACCGGGGAGCTGTTTTTT. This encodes CASSSDRDGTGELFF.